This T cell receptor (beta chain) emerged from a study of T cells in localized non-small cell lung cancer. Germline V CDR1 and CDR2: MDHEN, SYDVKM. The ends were cut back, 6 bases at V and 11 bases at J, with 8 bases in the middle. The CDR3 is 10 residues long. Sequencing used immunoSEQ multiplex PCR; TCRdb keeps in-frame clones, though not all of them. The table includes roughly 25,000 clones, more than 85% detected once. This clonotype originated in a woman aged 35-70 years with stage I lung adenocarcinoma. This specimen was peripheral blood, taken before any cancer treatment. J is TRBJ1-5 and V is TRBV28, with D unclear. In DNA, the CDR3 is TGTGCCAGCAGCGAGAGGTCCCAGCATTTT. The encoded protein is CASSERSQHF.